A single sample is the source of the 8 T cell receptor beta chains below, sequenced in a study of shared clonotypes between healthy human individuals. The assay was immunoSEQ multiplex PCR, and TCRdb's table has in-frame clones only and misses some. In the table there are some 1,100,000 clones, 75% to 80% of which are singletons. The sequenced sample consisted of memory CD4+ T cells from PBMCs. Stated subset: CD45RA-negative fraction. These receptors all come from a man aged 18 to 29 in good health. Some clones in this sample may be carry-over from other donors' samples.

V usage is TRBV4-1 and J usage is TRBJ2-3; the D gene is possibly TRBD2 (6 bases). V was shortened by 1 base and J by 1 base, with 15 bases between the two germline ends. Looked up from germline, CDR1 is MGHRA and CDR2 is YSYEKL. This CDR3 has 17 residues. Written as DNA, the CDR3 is TGCGCCAGCAGCCAAGTCGGGGGTCTAGAACGCACAGATACGCAGTATTTT. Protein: CASSQVGGLERTDTQYF.

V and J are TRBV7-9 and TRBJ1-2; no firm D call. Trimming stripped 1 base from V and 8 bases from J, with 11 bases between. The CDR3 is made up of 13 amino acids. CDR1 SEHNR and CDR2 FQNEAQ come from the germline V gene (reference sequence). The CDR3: CASSLDSTGGYTF. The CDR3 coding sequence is TGTGCCAGCAGCTTAGACAGCACGGGAGGCTACACCTTC.

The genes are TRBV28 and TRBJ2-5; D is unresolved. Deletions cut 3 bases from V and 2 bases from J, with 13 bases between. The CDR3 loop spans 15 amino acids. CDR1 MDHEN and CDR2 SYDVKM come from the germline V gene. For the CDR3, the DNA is TGTGCCAGCAGTTTTCCGGGCCCGGCGCAAGAGACCCAGTACTTC. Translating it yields CASSFPGPAQETQYF.

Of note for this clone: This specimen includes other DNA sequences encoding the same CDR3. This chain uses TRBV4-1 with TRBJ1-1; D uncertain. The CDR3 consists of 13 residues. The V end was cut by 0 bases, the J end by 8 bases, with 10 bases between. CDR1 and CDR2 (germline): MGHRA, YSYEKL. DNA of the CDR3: TGCGCCAGCAGCCAAGATTGGGGAGGAGAAGCTTTCTTT. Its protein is CASSQDWGGEAFF.

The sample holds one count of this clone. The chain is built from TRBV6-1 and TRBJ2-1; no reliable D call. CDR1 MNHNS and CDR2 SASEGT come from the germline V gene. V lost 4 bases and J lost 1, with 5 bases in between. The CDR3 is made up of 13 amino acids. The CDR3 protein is CASSGRSYNEQFF. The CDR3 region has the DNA TGTGCCAGCAGTGGGAGATCCTACAATGAGCAGTTCTTC.

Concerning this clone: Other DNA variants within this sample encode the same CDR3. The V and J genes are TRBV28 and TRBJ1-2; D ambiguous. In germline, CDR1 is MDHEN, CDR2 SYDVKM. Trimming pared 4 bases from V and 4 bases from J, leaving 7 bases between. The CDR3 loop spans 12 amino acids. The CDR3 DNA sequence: TGTGCCAGCAGTTCCGACTCCTATGGCTACACCTTC. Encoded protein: CASSSDSYGYTF.

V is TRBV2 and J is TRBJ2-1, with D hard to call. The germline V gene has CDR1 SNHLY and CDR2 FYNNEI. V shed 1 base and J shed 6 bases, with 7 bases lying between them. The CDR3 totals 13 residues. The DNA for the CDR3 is TGTGCCAGCAGTGAAGATTCATTCAATGAGCAGTTCTTC. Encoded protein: CASSEDSFNEQFF.

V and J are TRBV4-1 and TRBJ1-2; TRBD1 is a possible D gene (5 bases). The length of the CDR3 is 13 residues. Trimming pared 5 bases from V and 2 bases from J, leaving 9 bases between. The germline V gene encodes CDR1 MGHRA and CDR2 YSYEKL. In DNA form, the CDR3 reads TGCGCCAGCAGCGAGACAGCAAACTATGGCTACACCTTC. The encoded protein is CASSETANYGYTF.